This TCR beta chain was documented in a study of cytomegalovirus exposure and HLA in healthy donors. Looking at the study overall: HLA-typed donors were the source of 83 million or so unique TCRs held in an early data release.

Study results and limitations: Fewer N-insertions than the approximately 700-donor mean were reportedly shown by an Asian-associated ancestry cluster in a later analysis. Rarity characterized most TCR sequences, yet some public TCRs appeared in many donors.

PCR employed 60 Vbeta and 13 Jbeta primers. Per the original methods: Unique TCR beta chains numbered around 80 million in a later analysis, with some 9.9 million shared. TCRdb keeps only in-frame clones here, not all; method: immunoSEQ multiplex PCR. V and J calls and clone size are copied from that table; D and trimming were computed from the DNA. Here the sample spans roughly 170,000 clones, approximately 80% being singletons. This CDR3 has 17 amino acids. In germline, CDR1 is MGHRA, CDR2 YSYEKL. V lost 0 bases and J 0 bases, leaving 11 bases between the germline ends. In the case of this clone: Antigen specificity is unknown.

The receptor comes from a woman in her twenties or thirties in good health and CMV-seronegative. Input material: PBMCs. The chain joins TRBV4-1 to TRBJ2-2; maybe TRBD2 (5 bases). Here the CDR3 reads CASSQDPRRTNTGELFF. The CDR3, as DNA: TGCGCCAGCAGCCAAGATCCACGGAGGACGAACACCGGGGAGCTGTTTTTT.